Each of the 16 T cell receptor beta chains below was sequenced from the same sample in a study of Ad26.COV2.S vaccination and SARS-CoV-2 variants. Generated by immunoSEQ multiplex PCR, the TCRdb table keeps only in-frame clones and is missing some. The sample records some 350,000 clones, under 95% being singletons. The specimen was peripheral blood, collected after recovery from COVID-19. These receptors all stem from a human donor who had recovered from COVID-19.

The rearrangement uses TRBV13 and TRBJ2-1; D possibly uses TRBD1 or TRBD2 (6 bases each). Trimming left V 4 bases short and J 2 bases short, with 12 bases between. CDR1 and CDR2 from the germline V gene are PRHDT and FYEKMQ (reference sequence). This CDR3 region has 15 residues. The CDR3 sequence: CASSWLGGTYNEQFF. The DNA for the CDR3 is TGTGCCAGCAGCTGGCTAGGGGGGACCTACAATGAGCAGTTCTTC.

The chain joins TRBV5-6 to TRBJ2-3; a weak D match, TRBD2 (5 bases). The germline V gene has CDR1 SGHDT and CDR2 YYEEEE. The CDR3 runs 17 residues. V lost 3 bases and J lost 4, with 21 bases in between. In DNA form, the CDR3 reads TGTGCCAGCAGCTCTTATCGGACTCCCGCGACACCAGATACGCAGTATTTT. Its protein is CASSSYRTPATPDTQYF.

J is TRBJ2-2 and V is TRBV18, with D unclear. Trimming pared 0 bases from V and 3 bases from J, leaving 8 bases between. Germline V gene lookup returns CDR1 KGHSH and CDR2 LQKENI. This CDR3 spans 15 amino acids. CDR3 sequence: CASSPPLGYTGELFF. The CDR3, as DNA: TGTGCCAGCTCACCACCGTTAGGTTACACCGGGGAGCTGTTTTTT.

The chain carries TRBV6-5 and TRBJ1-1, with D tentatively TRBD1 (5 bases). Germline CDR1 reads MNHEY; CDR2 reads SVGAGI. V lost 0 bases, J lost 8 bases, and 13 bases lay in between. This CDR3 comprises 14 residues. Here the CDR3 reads CASSYSFGQTEAFF. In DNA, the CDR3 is TGTGCCAGCAGTTACTCGTTCGGACAAACCGAAGCTTTCTTT.

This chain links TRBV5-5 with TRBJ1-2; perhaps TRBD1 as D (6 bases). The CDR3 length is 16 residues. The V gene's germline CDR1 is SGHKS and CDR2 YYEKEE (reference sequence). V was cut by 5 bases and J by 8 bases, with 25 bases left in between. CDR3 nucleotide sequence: TGTGCCAGCAGTATGGGGTTATCAACAGGGCAGCAAGGCTACACCTTC. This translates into CASSMGLSTGQQGYTF. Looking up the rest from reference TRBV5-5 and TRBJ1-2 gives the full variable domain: DAGVTQSPTHLIKTRGQQVTLRCSPISGHKSVSWYQQVLGQGPQFIFQYYEKEERGRGNFPDRFSARQFPNYSSELNVNALLLGDSALYLCASSMGLSTGQQGYTFGSGTRLTVV.

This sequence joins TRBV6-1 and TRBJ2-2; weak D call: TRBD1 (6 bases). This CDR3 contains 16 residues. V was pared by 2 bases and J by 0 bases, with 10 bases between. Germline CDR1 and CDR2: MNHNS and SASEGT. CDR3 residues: CASSELQGANTGELFF. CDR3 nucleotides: TGTGCCAGCAGTGAACTACAGGGAGCGAACACCGGGGAGCTGTTTTTT.

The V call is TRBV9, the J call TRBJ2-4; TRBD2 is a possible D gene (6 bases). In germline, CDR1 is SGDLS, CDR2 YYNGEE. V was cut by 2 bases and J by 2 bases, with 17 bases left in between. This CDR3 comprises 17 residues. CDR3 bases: TGTGCCAGCAGCGTTGACCCGCCAGGGAGGACCAAAAACATTCAGTACTTC. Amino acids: CASSVDPPGRTKNIQYF.

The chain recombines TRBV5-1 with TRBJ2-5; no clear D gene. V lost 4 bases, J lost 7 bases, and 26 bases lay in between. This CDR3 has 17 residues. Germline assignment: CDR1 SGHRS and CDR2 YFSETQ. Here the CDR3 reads CASSPVALGNPLVTQYF. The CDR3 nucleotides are TGCGCCAGCAGCCCAGTGGCGTTAGGTAACCCTCTTGTGACCCAGTACTTC.

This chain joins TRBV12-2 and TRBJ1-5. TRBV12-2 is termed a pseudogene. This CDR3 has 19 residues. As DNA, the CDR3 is TGTGCAAGTCGCTTGCCCCCTCTGGGGAGGAAGGGGGGCAATCAGCCCCAGCATTTT. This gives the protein CASRLPPLGRKGGNQPQHF.

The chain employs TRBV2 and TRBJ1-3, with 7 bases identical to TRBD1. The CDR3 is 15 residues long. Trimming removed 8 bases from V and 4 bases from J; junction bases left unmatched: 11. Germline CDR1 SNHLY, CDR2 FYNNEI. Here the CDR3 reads CASGETGIMGNTIYF. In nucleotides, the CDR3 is TGTGCCAGCGGGGAGACAGGGATCATGGGAAACACCATATATTTT.

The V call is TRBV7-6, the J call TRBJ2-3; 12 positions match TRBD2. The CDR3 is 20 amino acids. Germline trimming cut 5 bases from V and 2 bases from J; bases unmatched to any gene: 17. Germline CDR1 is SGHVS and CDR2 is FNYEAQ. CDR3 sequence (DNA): TGTGCCAGCAGCATTTCCGTATCTAGCGGGGGGGCGAGATTCACAGATACGCAGTATTTT. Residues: CASSISVSSGGARFTDTQYF.

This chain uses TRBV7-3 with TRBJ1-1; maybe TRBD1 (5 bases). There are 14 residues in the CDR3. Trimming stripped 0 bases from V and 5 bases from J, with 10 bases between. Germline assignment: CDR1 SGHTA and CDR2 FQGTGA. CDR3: CASSLTSGRTEAFF. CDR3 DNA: TGTGCCAGCAGCTTAACGTCAGGGAGGACTGAAGCTTTCTTT.

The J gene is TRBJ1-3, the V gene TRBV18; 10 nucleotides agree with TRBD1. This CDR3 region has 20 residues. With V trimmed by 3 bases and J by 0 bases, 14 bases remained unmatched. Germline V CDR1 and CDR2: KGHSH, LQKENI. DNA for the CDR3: TGTGCCAGCTCACCTTCGGGGACAGGGGCTAACCGGTTCTCTGGAAACACCATATATTTT. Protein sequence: CASSPSGTGANRFSGNTIYF.

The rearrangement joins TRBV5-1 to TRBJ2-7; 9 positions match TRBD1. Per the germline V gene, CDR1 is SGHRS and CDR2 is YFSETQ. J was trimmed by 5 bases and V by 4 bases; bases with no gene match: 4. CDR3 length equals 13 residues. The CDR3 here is CASSGGQGNEQYF. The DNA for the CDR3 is TGCGCCAGCAGCGGGGGACAGGGTAACGAGCAGTACTTC.

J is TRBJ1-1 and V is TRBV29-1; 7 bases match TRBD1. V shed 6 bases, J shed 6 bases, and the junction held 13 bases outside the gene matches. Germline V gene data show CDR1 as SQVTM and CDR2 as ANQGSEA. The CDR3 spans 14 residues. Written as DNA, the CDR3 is TGCAGCGTAGACAGGGACCCAAGAATGGCTGAAGCTTTCTTT. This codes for CSVDRDPRMAEAFF.

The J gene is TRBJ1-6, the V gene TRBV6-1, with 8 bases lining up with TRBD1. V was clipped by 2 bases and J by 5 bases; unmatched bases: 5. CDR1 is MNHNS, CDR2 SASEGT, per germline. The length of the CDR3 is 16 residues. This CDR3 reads CASSELGTGDNSPLHF. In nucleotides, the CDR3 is TGTGCCAGCAGTGAATTAGGGACAGGCGATAATTCACCCCTCCACTTT.